These T cell receptor beta chains were read from a single sample in a study of blood T cell repertoires in COVID-19. Libraries were prepared by immunoSEQ multiplex PCR; TCRdb keeps only in-frame clonotypes and omits some of them. The sample has 20,000 to 30,000 clones, 70% to 90% seen once. The sequencing input was peripheral blood. Receptors originate from a man between 65 and 85 years old with acute or convalescent COVID-19. The CDR3 runs from the conserved cysteine through the conserved F or W. The D gene is left open where the match is weak. Some rows have no size entry. The others give once, few or many, or a class for an expanded clone.

NA	TRBV19	TRBJ1-4	NA	TGTGCCAGTAGTACAAGACGACAGAATGAAAAACTGTTTTTT	CASSTRRQNEKLFF
NA	TRBV6-5	TRBJ2-7	NA	TGTGCCAGCACCGAGGCCTACGAGCAGTACTTC	CASTEAYEQYF
NA	TRBV2	TRBJ2-5	TRBD1	TGTGCCAGCACCGGACAGGGGACAGAGACCCAGTACTTC	CASTGQGTETQYF
NA	TRBV5-1	TRBJ2-7	TRBD2	TGCGCCAGCAGCCTCGCGACTAGCGGGAGGTCCTACGAGCAGTACTTC	CASSLATSGRSYEQYF
NA	TRBV28	TRBJ2-5	NA	TGTGCCAGCAGTCTCCTGAACACCAACCAAGAGACCCAGTACTTC	CASSLLNTNQETQYF
NA	TRBV6-5	TRBJ2-7	NA	TGTGCCAGCAGTCGAGGACAGTCCTACGAGCAGTACTTC	CASSRGQSYEQYF
NA	TRBV5-8	TRBJ1-2	NA	TGTGCCAGCAGCTTGCAAGAACAGGGCAGGGCTAAAGACACCTTC	CASSLQEQGRAKDTF
NA	TRBV18	TRBJ2-7	TRBD2	TGTGCCAGCTCATTGGATCGGGGGGGCGAGCAGTACTTC	CASSLDRGGEQYF
NA	TRBV19	TRBJ2-3	TRBD1	TGTGCCAGTAAGGTACAGGGGACAGATACGCAGTATTTT	CASKVQGTDTQYF
NA	TRBV12-3/TRBV12-4	TRBJ2-7	NA	TGTGCCAGCGGGGCAGGGTACTACGAGCAGTACTTC	CASGAGYYEQYF
NA	TRBV7-8	TRBJ2-5	NA	TGTGCCAGCAACCAATTTGGACAGAACCAACAAGAGACCCAGTACTTC	CASNQFGQNQQETQYF
NA	TRBV6-1	TRBJ2-7	TRBD2	TGTGCCAGCAGTGAATCGCCGGGACTAGCTTCTGGTTACGAGCAGTACTTC	CASSESPGLASGYEQYF
few	TRBV29-1	TRBJ1-2	TRBD1	TGCAGCGCTGGACAGGGAGGGGGTGGCTACACCTTC	CSAGQGGGGYTF
NA	TRBV15	TRBJ2-2	TRBD2	TGTGCCACCAGCAGAGCGGGGGGGAACACCGGGGAGCTGTTTTTT	CATSRAGGNTGELFF
NA	TRBV5-4	TRBJ1-1	TRBD1	TGTGCCAGCAGCCCTGGACAGGGGAGGACTGAAGCTTTCTTT	CASSPGQGRTEAFF
NA	TRBV27	TRBJ1-6	TRBD1	TGTGCCAGCAGTTTCATGGACAGGGGTCGATCACCCCTCCACTTT	CASSFMDRGRSPLHF
NA	TRBV11-3	TRBJ1-3	NA	TGTGCCAGCAGCGCGGACAGTGGAAACACCATATATTTT	CASSADSGNTIYF
NA	TRBV18	TRBJ2-7	TRBD2	TGTGCCAGCTCAAAAGCGGGAGGAGGTAACTCCTACGAGCAGTACTTC	CASSKAGGGNSYEQYF
NA	TRBV7-2	TRBJ2-5	TRBD1	TGTGCCATCCCGGGACAGGGGGGCCAAGAGACCCAGTACTTC	CAIPGQGGQETQYF
few	TRBV2	TRBJ2-3	TRBD2	TGTGCCAGCAGGGGGAGGGCCTTTGCCACAGATACGCAGTATTTT	CASRGRAFATDTQYF
NA	TRBV5-1	TRBJ2-2	NA	TGCGCCAGCAGGACACTAGGATTAAACACCGGGGAGCTGTTTTTT	CASRTLGLNTGELFF
NA	TRBV19	TRBJ1-1	NA	TGTGCCAGTAGTATTTCTCAGAGGATGAACACTGAAGCTTTCTTT	CASSISQRMNTEAFF
NA	TRBV3-1/TRBV3-2	TRBJ1-4	NA	TGTGCCAGCAGCCAAGCAGCGGGTAAGGCTGAAAAACTGTTTTTT	CASSQAAGKAEKLFF
NA	TRBV6-2/TRBV6-3	TRBJ2-1	NA	TGTGCCAGCAGTTACTCCGGACTGAAGTACAATGAGCAGTTCTTC	CASSYSGLKYNEQFF
NA	TRBV4-1	TRBJ1-2	TRBD1	TGCGCCAGCAGCCTTACCGGGACAGGGGCGGAGGGCTACACCTTC	CASSLTGTGAEGYTF
NA	TRBV7-8	TRBJ2-1	TRBD1	TGTGCCAGCAGCCTGGGACAGGGGTTCGGCAATGAGCAGTTCTTC	CASSLGQGFGNEQFF
once	TRBV14	TRBJ2-7	TRBD1	TGTGCCAGCAGCCAAGATACAAACAGGGTCGCCGGGACAGGCGACTACGAGCAGTACTTC	CASSQDTNRVAGTGDYEQYF
NA	TRBV20-1	TRBJ1-1	NA	TGCAGTGCTAGCCTCCAGGGTGAAGCTTTCTTT	CSASLQGEAFF
once	TRBV7-9	TRBJ2-1	NA	TGTGCCAGCAGCAAGTCGGGGGTGGGTTGGCAGTTCTTC	CASSKSGVGWQFF
NA	TRBV19	TRBJ1-1	NA	TGTGCCAGTTTCCCGGGGGGAGGGATTGATAGGAACACTGAAGCTTTCTTT	CASFPGGGIDRNTEAFF
NA	TRBV19	TRBJ2-7	TRBD1	TGTGCCAGTAAAGAAAGGGACAGGGTATCCTACGAGCAGTACTTC	CASKERDRVSYEQYF
NA	TRBV6-5	TRBJ2-3	NA	TGTGCCAGCAGCCGAGCGGGCCCCACAGATACGCAGTATTTT	CASSRAGPTDTQYF
NA	TRBV19	TRBJ1-2	TRBD1	TGTGCCAGTGGGACAGGGATTAACTATGGCTACACCTTC	CASGTGINYGYTF
NA	TRBV5-4	TRBJ2-3	NA	TGTGCCAGCAGCCAAACCCCCCGCCAGGATACGCAGTATTTT	CASSQTPRQDTQYF
NA	TRBV19	TRBJ2-2	TRBD1	TGTGCCAGTAGGGGGACAGGGGGCCCCGGGGAGCTGTTTTTT	CASRGTGGPGELFF
NA	TRBV6-5	TRBJ2-3	NA	TGTGCCAGCAGTAAGAGCGCGCAACAGGCAGATACGCAGTATTTT	CASSKSAQQADTQYF
NA	TRBV9	TRBJ2-1	NA	TGTGCCAGCAGCGTATCCGGTGAGCAGTTCTTC	CASSVSGEQFF
NA	TRBV5-1	TRBJ2-7	NA	TGCGCCAGCAGCTTACAAGGGACTCCGATTGGCTCCGAGCAGTACTTC	CASSLQGTPIGSEQYF
NA	TRBV2	TRBJ2-1	NA	TGTGCCAGCAGTGTGGAGGGTTATGAGCAGTTCTTC	CASSVEGYEQFF
NA	TRBV2	TRBJ1-2	NA	TGTGCCAGCAGTGAGGAGGCAAGAAACTATGGCTACACCTTC	CASSEEARNYGYTF
NA	TRBV11-2	TRBJ2-7	TRBD2	TGTGCCAGCAGCCAAGCATTCGGGGGGGGGACCTACGAGCAGTACTTC	CASSQAFGGGTYEQYF
NA	TRBV5-6	TRBJ1-1	TRBD1	TGTGCCAGCAGCTCGTGGGACAGGCATTTGGCTTTCTTT	CASSSWDRHLAFF
NA	TRBV7-9	TRBJ2-7	TRBD1	TGTGCCAGCAGCCTTCAGGGGGCGAGCTACGAGCAGTACTTC	CASSLQGASYEQYF